Following are 10 T cell receptor beta chains from one sample sequenced in a study of Ad26.COV2.S vaccination and SARS-CoV-2 variants (dated by TCRdb to 2020 to 2022). This specimen's treatment or condition label, interpreted: 15 to 20 received Ad26.COV2.S at low or high dose, single or two shots; about 5 received placebo; per-sample allocation not given. Repertoires of vaccine and placebo recipients were sequenced from samples collected on day 63 after the first injection. The library was prepared using the immunoSEQ multiplex PCR assay. The clones in this table, taken by TCRdb from immuneACCESS, are in-frame only. Not every clone is retained; where verified, under half of the shortfall comes from an unresolved V gene, and the cause of the rest is unknown. This sample is represented by around 450,000 clones; roughly 89% of them were singletons. The biggest ten clones account for roughly 2.5% of the sample.

The sample here was peripheral blood, taken in a trial of Ad26.COV2.S vaccine versus placebo. The receptor source for this set is a person aged 18-60 years who received the Ad26.COV2.S COVID-19 vaccine or a placebo.

The chain carries TRBV30 and TRBJ1-1, with D possibly TRBD1 on 5 matching bases. The CDR3 loop spans 15 amino acids. The germline V gene has CDR1 GTSNPN and CDR2 SVGIG (reference sequence). Trimming left V 0 bases short and J 2 bases short, with 13 bases between. Here the CDR3 reads CAWSVLGQGNTEAFF. The CDR3 DNA follows: TGTGCCTGGAGTGTACTAGGGCAGGGTAACACTGAAGCTTTCTTT.

The chain has TRBV14 and TRBJ1-6; D not certain. CDR1 and CDR2 from the germline V gene are SGHDN and FVKESK. This CDR3 has 14 residues. V lost 4 bases and J 7 bases, leaving 11 bases between the germline ends. The CDR3 nucleotides read TGTGCCAGCAGCCCCGAGAGCCGGAATTCACCCCTCCACTTT. This translates into CASSPESRNSPLHF.

The CDR3 nucleotides read TGTGCCAGCAGTTACGACCCTTTCGGCAATGAGCAGTTCTTC. As protein: CASSYDPFGNEQFF. This chain joins TRBV11-1 and TRBJ2-1; D is undetermined. The germline V gene has CDR1 SGHAT and CDR2 FQDESV (reference sequence). The CDR3 spans 14 residues. V shed 6 bases and J shed 6 bases, with 15 bases lying between them.

The V call is TRBV24-1, the J call TRBJ1-4, with a weak D call TRBD1 (5 bases). This CDR3 spans 14 amino acids. Germline V gene data show CDR1 as KGHDR and CDR2 as SFDVKD. V was pared by 5 bases and J by 4 bases, with 10 bases between. CDR3 amino acids: CATSAKGYNEKLFF. For the CDR3, the DNA is TGTGCCACCAGTGCTAAGGGGTATAATGAAAAACTGTTTTTT.

The V gene is TRBV14, the J gene TRBJ2-1, with a tentative D call TRBD1 (5 bases). The CDR3 loop spans 16 amino acids. The germline V and J ends were trimmed by 3 bases and 7 bases, with 19 bases remaining between them. CDR1 and CDR2 from the germline V gene are SGHDN and FVKESK. The CDR3 region is CASSQLKGRVRNEQFF. The CDR3 DNA sequence: TGTGCCAGCAGCCAGCTTAAGGGGCGAGTCAGAAATGAGCAGTTCTTC. Drawing the rest from reference TRBV14 and TRBJ2-1, the complete variable domain is EAGVTQFPSHSVIEKGQTVTLRCDPISGHDNLYWYRRVMGKEIKFLLHFVKESKQDESGMPNNRFLAERTGGTYSTLKVQPAELEDSGVYFCASSQLKGRVRNEQFFGPGTRLTVL.

This clone has just one count. The rearrangement uses TRBV5-1 and TRBJ1-2, with no clear D. Germline CDR1 reads SGHRS; CDR2 reads YFSETQ. The CDR3 totals 15 residues. The V gene lost 0 bases and the J gene lost 3 bases, with 12 bases spanning the gap. The CDR3 region is CASSLGTHPDYGYTF. The CDR3, as DNA: TGCGCCAGCAGCTTGGGAACCCACCCGGACTATGGCTACACCTTC.

V usage is TRBV19 and J usage is TRBJ1-2; 8 bases match TRBD1. Trimming at V came to 6 bases and at J to 5 bases, leaving 5 bases not matched to a gene. Per the germline V gene, CDR1 is LNHDA and CDR2 is SQIVND (reference sequence). The CDR3 is 13 amino acids. The CDR3 sequence: CASRDRVWYGYTF. The CDR3 DNA is TGTGCCAGTAGGGACAGGGTGTGGTATGGCTACACCTTC.

The gene calls are TRBV30 and TRBJ1-1; D uncertain. V was trimmed by 2 bases and J by 10 bases, leaving 26 bases between them. The length of the CDR3 is 16 residues. The germline V gene has CDR1 GTSNPN and CDR2 SVGIG (reference sequence). Here the CDR3 reads CAWSLRSLAPLRGAFF. The CDR3 DNA reads as TGTGCCTGGAGTCTACGTTCCCTGGCCCCGTTGCGAGGAGCTTTCTTT.

The chain has TRBV11-2 and TRBJ1-6; perhaps TRBD1 as D (5 bases). The germline V gene encodes CDR1 SGHAT and CDR2 FQNNGV. The CDR3 contains 15 residues. V dropped 4 bases and J dropped 7 bases, with 14 bases sitting between them. CDR3 sequence reads: CASSSRAGLNSPLHF. In DNA, the CDR3 is TGTGCCAGCAGCTCCCGGGCAGGGCTGAATTCACCCCTCCACTTT.

The gene calls are TRBV18 and TRBJ1-5, with 8 bases matching TRBD1. V gave up 3 bases and J gave up 7 bases; unmatched junction bases: 5. The length of the CDR3 is 14 residues. Germline V gene lookup returns CDR1 KGHSH and CDR2 LQKENI. The DNA of the CDR3 is TGTGCCAGCTCACCCGACAGGGGAGGCCAGCCCCAGCATTTT. It specifies CASSPDRGGQPQHF.